Detailed here is one T cell receptor (beta chain). No antigen is known for it. TCRdb recomputed calls from the RT-PCR reads with MiXCR, one row per CDR3 protein. The table has around 250,000 distinct CDR3 sequences, 12% seen once. The data derive from a study of response to subunit inactivated influenza vaccine. General study results and limits: Few new T cells, the authors suggested, are recruited by each seasonal influenza vaccination.

With 5 bases removed from V and 3 bases from J, the gap between germline ends came to 13 bases. The CDR3 runs 14 residues. The V gene's germline CDR1 is KGHSH and CDR2 LQKENI. This TCR derives from a man aged 50-60 years who received an inactivated influenza vaccine. Sequencing used non-naive T cells sorted from PBMCs, obtained approximately 15 days before vaccination. The chain couples TRBV18 to TRBJ2-5; no reliable D call. CDR3 coding DNA: TGTGCCAGCTCAGCCTGGGTGACGGAAGAGACCCAGTACTTC. Protein sequence: CASSAWVTEETQYF.